The 15 T cell receptor beta chains below all came from one sample that was sequenced in a study of glioma-infiltrating T cells after dendritic cell vaccination. The sample's time point: after dendritic cell vaccination, including at tumor progression/relapse. The method was immunoSEQ multiplex PCR; TCRdb's version includes in-frame clones alone and lacks a portion of them. The sample lists roughly 60,000 clones, about nine tenths occurring once. The sequences come from blood, collected after dendritic cell vaccination. The origin of the receptors is a human donor with glioblastoma.

The chain uses TRBV19 and TRBJ1-1, with 9 bases aligning to TRBD1. V lost 7 bases to trimming and J lost 5 bases; unmatched junction nucleotides: 8. The CDR3 length is 14 residues. Germline loops: CDR1 LNHDA, CDR2 SQIVND (reference sequence). Here the CDR3 reads CASTIVDRGTEAFF. CDR3 coding DNA: TGTGCCAGTACTATTGTAGACAGGGGGACTGAAGCTTTCTTT. Full variable domain (outside the CDR3, taken from reference TRBV19 and TRBJ1-1): DGGITQSPKYLFRKEGQNVTLSCEQNLNHDAMYWYRQDPGQGLRLIYYSQIVNDFQKGDIAEGYSVSREKKESFPLTVTSAQKNPTAFYLCASTIVDRGTEAFFGQGTRLTVV.

This chain joins TRBV18 and TRBJ2-7; 10 nucleotides match TRBD2. The V and J ends lost 4 bases and 0 bases, in that order; junction bases with no gene match: 9. The germline V gene encodes CDR1 KGHSH and CDR2 LQKENI. The CDR3 consists of 17 residues. CDR3 protein: CASSRGSSGRSSYEQYF. CDR3 bases: TGTGCCAGCTCACGTGGTTCTAGCGGGAGATCCTCCTACGAGCAGTACTTC.

The genes are TRBV25-1 and TRBJ1-2; a possible D gene is TRBD1 (6 bases). V was pared by 4 bases and J by 0 bases, with 15 bases between. The CDR3 spans 16 residues. The germline gives CDR1 MGHDK, CDR2 SYGVNS. The CDR3: CASSGSGAPANYGYTF. Here the CDR3 DNA reads TGTGCCAGCAGTGGGTCAGGGGCCCCTGCTAACTATGGCTACACCTTC.

The chain combines TRBV7-2 with TRBJ1-1; TRBD1 agrees at 9 bases. Losses at the gene ends were 4 bases for V and 10 bases for J; bases not matched to a gene: 13. Germline CDR1 and CDR2: SGHTA and FQGNSA. This CDR3 contains 15 residues. The CDR3 nucleotides are TGTGCCAGCAGCTGGACTACAGGGGGCTTAGGTGGAGCTTTCTTT. It yields the protein CASSWTTGGLGGAFF.

The chain uses TRBV18 and TRBJ2-5, with TRBD2 identical over 9 bases. CDR3 length: 18 amino acids. Trimming at V came to 0 bases and at J to 5 bases, leaving 13 bases not matched to a gene. Germline V gene data show CDR1 as KGHSH and CDR2 as LQKENI. This CDR3 reads CASSPPWTSASQGETQYF. For the CDR3, the DNA is TGTGCCAGCTCACCACCTTGGACTAGCGCATCACAGGGGGAGACCCAGTACTTC.

The chain has TRBV18 and TRBJ1-1; D remains unclear. Germline V gene data show CDR1 as KGHSH and CDR2 as LQKENI. The CDR3 length is 14 residues. Deletions cut 2 bases from V and 7 bases from J, with 14 bases between. CDR3 region: CASSPSGVGGEAFF. CDR3 in DNA: TGTGCCAGCTCACCATCTGGTGTGGGAGGTGAAGCTTTCTTT. Complete variable domain (other parts from reference TRBV18 and TRBJ1-1): NAGVMQNPRHLVRRRGQEARLRCSPMKGHSHVYWYRQLPEEGLKFMVYLQKENIIDESGMPKERFSAEFPKEGPSILRIQQVVRGDSAAYFCASSPSGVGGEAFFGQGTRLTVV.

The chain is built from TRBV19 and TRBJ2-7, with a possible D match to TRBD1 (5 bases). CDR1 is LNHDA and CDR2 is SQIVND in the germline V gene (reference sequence). V lost 5 bases and J 0 bases, leaving 11 bases between the germline ends. CDR3 length: 14 amino acids. DNA for the CDR3: TGTGCCAGTAGTTTCGTTGACAGCTCCTACGAGCAGTACTTC. Its translation is CASSFVDSSYEQYF.

The chain carries TRBV19 and TRBJ2-7, with 10 bases identical to TRBD1. The CDR3 is 14 residues long. V shed 6 bases and J 3 bases; nucleotides not matched to a gene: 5. Germline V lookup: CDR1 LNHDA, CDR2 SQIVND (reference sequence). The CDR3 coding sequence is TGTGCCAGTAGGAGCCGGGACAGGGGCTACGAGCAGTACTTC. The encoded protein is CASRSRDRGYEQYF.

The CDR3 loop reads CASSHGTVEGYEQYF. The CDR3 bases are TGCGCCAGCAGCCATGGGACAGTGGAAGGCTACGAGCAGTACTTC. V usage is TRBV5-1 and J usage is TRBJ2-5; 7 bases match TRBD1. The closer fit of TRBJ2-7 to the DNA end suggests the J call may be wrong. The germline V gene encodes CDR1 SGHRS and CDR2 YFSETQ. The CDR3 is 15 amino acids.

V usage is TRBV6-4 and J usage is TRBJ1-5; tentative D call: TRBD1 (6 bases). Germline CDR1 reads MRHNA; CDR2 reads SNTAGT. Trimming left V 3 bases short and J 6 bases short, with 12 bases between. CDR3 length equals 14 residues. The CDR3 sequence is CASSEGVGAQPQHF. CDR3 in DNA: TGTGCCAGCAGTGAAGGGGTGGGGGCTCAGCCCCAGCATTTT.

The rearrangement joins TRBV6-1 to TRBJ1-3; TRBD1 is a possible D gene (5 bases). Between the trimmed V and J ends, which lost 0 bases and 1 base, there was a span of 10 bases. Germline CDR1 MNHNS, CDR2 SASEGT. The CDR3 contains 16 residues. The CDR3 nucleotides are TGTGCCAGCAGTGAAGCAGGGGCTGTTTCTGGAAACACCATATATTTT. Its translation: CASSEAGAVSGNTIYF.

The chain is built from TRBV30 and TRBJ2-7, with no clear D. This CDR3 has 10 amino acids. Germline CDR1 reads GTSNPN; CDR2 reads SVGIG (reference sequence). The CDR3 protein is CAFGSYEQYF. Written as DNA, the CDR3 is TGTGCATTCGGGTCCTACGAGCAGTACTTC.

This chain joins TRBV5-6 and TRBJ1-5; unclear D gene. The V end lost 0 bases, the J end lost 7 bases, and 11 bases lay between the germline ends. Germline values: CDR1 SGHDT, CDR2 YYEEEE. The CDR3 covers 14 residues. The chain's CDR3 is CASSLVGGGQPQHF. DNA of the CDR3: TGTGCCAGCAGCTTGGTCGGAGGAGGCCAGCCCCAGCATTTT.

The V gene is TRBV30, the J gene TRBJ2-3; 11 bases agree with TRBD2. Germline CDR1 is GTSNPN and CDR2 is SVGIG (reference sequence). The CDR3 is made up of 15 amino acids. V dropped 2 bases and J dropped 9; count of bases not matched to a gene: 10. CDR3: CAWSRTSGGGKTQYF. CDR3 coding DNA: TGTGCCTGGAGTCGTACTAGCGGGGGAGGAAAGACGCAGTATTTT. Full variable domain (remainder filled in from reference TRBV30 and TRBJ2-3): SQTIHQWPATLVQPVGSPLSLECTVEGTSNPNLYWYRQAAGRGLQLLFYSVGIGQISSEVPQNLSASRPQDRQFILSSKKLLLSDSGFYLCAWSRTSGGGKTQYFGPGTRLTVL.

This clone has just a few counts. The rearrangement uses TRBV4-3 and TRBJ1-1; perhaps TRBD1 as D (5 bases). The germline V gene encodes CDR1 LGHNA and CDR2 YSLEER. The length of the CDR3 is 14 residues. V was trimmed by 1 base and J by 8 bases, leaving 14 bases between them. DNA for the CDR3: TGCGCCAGCAGCCAAGGGTCGGCAGGGTTGGAAGCTTTCTTT. As protein: CASSQGSAGLEAFF.